This paragraph reports one TCR beta chain. Its specificity is not known. This record comes from a study of identical twins. The study, taken as a whole, reports: Sharing of beta out-of-frame sequences by twins showed a weaker excess. Insertions were reduced in abundant cord blood beta clonotypes but not in memory repertoires.

Via MiXCR, TCRdb re-called the 5' RACE reads, giving one row per CDR3 protein. The sample lists around 670,000 distinct CDR3 sequences, roughly 6% occurring once. There were only healthy Caucasians among the donors. V lost 7 bases, J lost 3 bases, and 11 bases stayed unmatched. The CDR3 sequence is 14 residues long. CDR1 SQVTM and CDR2 ANQGSEA come from the germline V gene. This clonotype originated in a man between 18 and 35 years old in good health. The sequencing sample was made of naive T cells sorted from blood. The gene calls are TRBV29-1 and TRBJ2-7, with TRBD1 identical over 8 bases. The CDR3 reads CSEPPGQEIYEQYV. CDR3 bases: TGCAGCGAGCCCCCGGGACAGGAGATCTACGAGCAGTACGTC.